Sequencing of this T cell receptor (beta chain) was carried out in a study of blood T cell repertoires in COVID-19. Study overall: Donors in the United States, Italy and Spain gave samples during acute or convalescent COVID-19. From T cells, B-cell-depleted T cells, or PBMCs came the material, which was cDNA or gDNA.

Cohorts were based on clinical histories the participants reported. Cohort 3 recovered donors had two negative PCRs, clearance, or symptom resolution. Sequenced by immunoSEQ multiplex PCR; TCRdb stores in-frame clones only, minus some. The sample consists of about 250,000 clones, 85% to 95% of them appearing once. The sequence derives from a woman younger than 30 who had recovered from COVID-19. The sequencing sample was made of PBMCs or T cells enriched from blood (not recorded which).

The CDR3 region has the DNA TGTGCCAGCAGCTCCGCCAGGACAGGGGGCAGCCAGCCCCAGCATTTT. Residues: CASSSARTGGSQPQHF. The chain recombines TRBV3-1 (or the pseudogene TRBV3-2) with TRBJ1-5; 11 positions match TRBD1. The V gene end was trimmed by 5 bases and the J gene end by 7 bases; junction bases not matched to a gene: 10. CDR1 is LGHDT and CDR2 is YNNKEL in the germline V gene (reference sequence). The CDR3 extends over 16 amino acids.